This T cell receptor (beta chain) came from a study of shared clonotypes between healthy human individuals. CDR1 and CDR2 from the germline V gene are LNHDA and SQIVND (reference sequence). The CDR3 has 13 amino acids. After removal of 10 bases from V and 4 bases from J, the junction contained 6 bases not matched to a gene. The naive CD8 population came from CD45RO-negative cells selected for CCR7, without terminally differentiated effector memory CD45RA+ cells. The assay was immunoSEQ multiplex PCR, and TCRdb's table has in-frame clones only and misses some. This table has some 2,000,000 clones, about 94% appearing once.

This TCR came from a man aged 18-30 years in good health. The rearrangement links TRBV19 to TRBJ2-7, with TRBD1 identical over 11 bases. The specimen sequenced was naive CD8+ T cells sorted from blood. The CDR3 sequence is CATSDRGRYEQYF. CDR3 DNA: TGTGCCACTTCGGACAGGGGGCGATACGAGCAGTACTTC.